The TCR beta chain described here comes from a study of OX40 agonist ivuxolimab in advanced cancers. Study in general: Three dose-escalation patients had partial responses: one with hepatocellular carcinoma and two with cutaneous melanoma. The study's findings and limits: Circulating CD4+ and CD8+ T cells showed clonal expansion by week 6 at 0.1 to 3.0 mg/kg.

In regard to this clone: The target antigen is unknown.

Sequenced by immunoSEQ multiplex PCR; TCRdb stores in-frame clones only, minus some. Of some 13,000 clones in the sample, about four fifths are singletons; the top ten hold about 30%. After removal of 0 bases from V and 5 bases from J, the junction contained 7 bases not matched to a gene. This CDR3 has 15 residues. Per the germline V gene, CDR1 is SGDLS and CDR2 is YYNGEE. The TCR comes from an adult with an advanced solid tumor such as melanoma, head and neck, liver or kidney cancer. The V call is TRBV9, the J call TRBJ1-1; 7 nucleotides agree with TRBD1. Specimen: CD4+ or CD8+ T cells sorted from blood, collected in a trial of the OX40 agonist ivuxolimab. The CDR3 spells CASSVGEGARTEAFF. CDR3 DNA sequence: TGTGCCAGCAGCGTAGGGGAGGGGGCGCGGACTGAAGCTTTCTTT.